This T cell receptor beta chain was retrieved from a study of T cells in Graves' hyperthyroidism and ophthalmopathy. Whole-study context: Peripheral blood was secured at the point of initial diagnosis, before any treatment. Study findings and constraints: Researchers found most expanded thyroid clonotypes above 0.001 in blood as well.

The length of the CDR3 is 17 residues. Patients were excluded because of uncontrolled infection, other autoimmune disease, pregnancy or lactation. Fresh peripheral blood, under 11 ml, yielded the PBMCs. This clonotype was detected a few times. Its matching antigen is unknown. One junction end does not reproduce the germline sequence, and a read error may be involved. Template material for amplifying TCR beta CDR3 regions consisted of RNA transcripts. HTBI primers were the set used in a first-round RT-PCR of the TCR CDR3. TCRdb re-analysed the multiplex PCR reads in MiXCR, keeping a single row per CDR3 protein. The sample lists approximately 600,000 distinct CDR3 sequences, roughly 14% occurring once.

The sample taken for sequencing was blood. The TCR comes from a woman in her thirties or forties with Graves' ophthalmopathy. The chain carries TRBV12-3 or TRBV12-4 and TRBJ2-2; the D gene is possibly TRBD2 (5 bases). The CDR3 protein is CAGSSLRDPSHTGELFF. DNA for the CDR3: TGTGCCGGCAGTTCTCTCCGGGATCCTTCCCACACCGGGGAGCTGTTTTTT.